This is a list of T cell receptor beta chains from one sample in a study of blood T cell repertoires in COVID-19. The protocol was immunoSEQ multiplex PCR, while the TCRdb copy is restricted to in-frame clones and leaves out a portion. Of over 25,000 clones in the sample, about 91% were seen once. Sequencing was done on a sample of peripheral blood. The receptors were sampled from a human donor with active COVID-19. The donor label of this sample is uncertain. Each CDR3 is given with its conserved first and last residue. A D gene is named only where the DNA matches it firmly. A clone size is listed for some rows: how often the clone was seen (once, few, many), or a class if it is expanded.

abundance: once; v_gene: TRBV7-8; j_gene: TRBJ2-3; d_gene: TRBD1; CDR3aa: CASSSGTGISTDTQYF; CDR3nt: TGTGCCAGCAGCTCCGGGACAGGGATTAGCACAGATACGCAGTATTTT
abundance: -; v_gene: TRBV4-3; j_gene: TRBJ2-7; d_gene: TRBD2; CDR3aa: CASSQVPREGEQYF; CDR3nt: TGCGCCAGCAGCCAAGTTCCCCGGGAGGGCGAGCAGTACTTC
abundance: -; v_gene: TRBV12-3/TRBV12-4; j_gene: TRBJ2-7; d_gene: -; CDR3aa: CASSRTTWEQYF; CDR3nt: TGTGCCAGCAGCCGGACTACGTGGGAGCAGTACTTC
abundance: -; v_gene: TRBV6-2/TRBV6-3; j_gene: TRBJ2-7; d_gene: TRBD2; CDR3aa: CASSYSPLELAGGREQYF; CDR3nt: TGTGCCAGCAGTTACTCCCCCCTCGAGCTAGCGGGAGGTCGAGAGCAGTACTTC
abundance: -; v_gene: TRBV19; j_gene: TRBJ1-5; d_gene: TRBD1; CDR3aa: CASSRDRAGQPQHF; CDR3nt: TGTGCCAGTAGTCGGGACAGGGCGGGTCAGCCCCAGCATTTT
abundance: -; v_gene: TRBV30; j_gene: TRBJ2-2; d_gene: -; CDR3aa: CAWMWAPNTGELFF; CDR3nt: TGTGCCTGGATGTGGGCACCTAACACCGGGGAGCTGTTTTTT
abundance: -; v_gene: TRBV7-2; j_gene: TRBJ2-1; d_gene: TRBD2; CDR3aa: CASSLSPTRAGGAPFF; CDR3nt: TGTGCCAGCAGCTTATCCCCTACGCGAGCGGGGGGAGCCCCGTTCTTC
abundance: -; v_gene: TRBV3-1/TRBV3-2; j_gene: TRBJ2-7; d_gene: -; CDR3aa: CASSPAGSYEQYF; CDR3nt: TGTGCCAGCAGCCCAGCGGGCTCCTACGAGCAGTACTTC
abundance: -; v_gene: TRBV7-2; j_gene: TRBJ2-3; d_gene: TRBD2; CDR3aa: CASRGLGVADTQYF; CDR3nt: TGTGCCAGCAGGGGACTAGGGGTCGCAGATACGCAGTATTTT
abundance: -; v_gene: TRBV7-9; j_gene: TRBJ2-5; d_gene: -; CDR3aa: CASLLGGSQETQYF; CDR3nt: TGTGCCAGCCTGCTTGGGGGGTCCCAAGAGACCCAGTACTTC
abundance: -; v_gene: TRBV27; j_gene: TRBJ2-1; d_gene: TRBD2; CDR3aa: CASSNSGGASYNEQFF; CDR3nt: TGTGCCAGCAGCAATAGCGGGGGGGCTTCCTACAATGAGCAGTTCTTC
abundance: once; v_gene: TRBV4-1; j_gene: TRBJ2-3; d_gene: -; CDR3aa: CASSQGTGTDTQYF; CDR3nt: TGCGCCAGCAGCCAAGGCACAGGCACAGATACGCAGTATTTT
abundance: once; v_gene: TRBV9; j_gene: TRBJ2-3; d_gene: -; CDR3aa: CASSEFSRGTDTQYF; CDR3nt: TGTGCCAGCAGCGAGTTTTCGCGCGGGACAGATACGCAGTATTTT
abundance: few; v_gene: TRBV29-1; j_gene: TRBJ1-5; d_gene: TRBD1; CDR3aa: CSVVTGAGDQPQHF; CDR3nt: TGCAGCGTCGTGACAGGGGCAGGGGATCAGCCCCAGCATTTT
abundance: -; v_gene: TRBV6-5; j_gene: TRBJ1-2; d_gene: TRBD1; CDR3aa: CASSYSSGTGSYGYTF; CDR3nt: TGTGCCAGCAGTTATTCCAGCGGGACAGGGTCCTATGGCTACACCTTC
abundance: -; v_gene: TRBV10-1; j_gene: TRBJ1-1; d_gene: -; CDR3aa: CASSPYPGGEAFF; CDR3nt: TGCGCCAGCAGCCCATACCCTGGAGGAGAAGCTTTCTTT
abundance: -; v_gene: TRBV4-1; j_gene: TRBJ2-7; d_gene: TRBD2; CDR3aa: CASSPPGAGESEQYF; CDR3nt: TGCGCCAGCAGCCCCCCCGGGGCGGGAGAGAGCGAGCAGTACTTC
abundance: -; v_gene: TRBV18; j_gene: TRBJ2-5; d_gene: -; CDR3aa: CASSPGGETQYF; CDR3nt: TGTGCCAGCTCACCAGGGGGGGAGACCCAGTACTTC
abundance: -; v_gene: TRBV14; j_gene: TRBJ1-4; d_gene: -; CDR3aa: CASSQQRQWGEKLFF; CDR3nt: TGTGCCAGCAGCCAGCAGAGACAGTGGGGAGAAAAACTGTTTTTT
abundance: few; v_gene: TRBV7-8; j_gene: TRBJ2-7; d_gene: -; CDR3aa: CASSLRNEQYF; CDR3nt: TGTGCCAGCAGCTTACGTAACGAGCAGTACTTC
abundance: once; v_gene: TRBV5-6; j_gene: TRBJ2-3; d_gene: TRBD1; CDR3aa: CASSADRGQTDTQYF; CDR3nt: TGTGCCAGCAGCGCCGACAGGGGGCAAACAGATACGCAGTATTTT
abundance: -; v_gene: TRBV5-1; j_gene: TRBJ2-4; d_gene: TRBD1; CDR3aa: CASSSQGTGLNIQYF; CDR3nt: TGCGCCAGCAGCTCCCAAGGGACAGGGCTAAACATTCAGTACTTC
abundance: -; v_gene: TRBV4-2; j_gene: TRBJ1-6; d_gene: -; CDR3aa: CASSPRTRDINSPLHF; CDR3nt: TGTGCCAGCAGCCCACGGACCCGGGACATTAATTCACCCCTCCACTTT
abundance: -; v_gene: TRBV5-4; j_gene: TRBJ2-7; d_gene: TRBD2; CDR3aa: CASSASGRYEQYF; CDR3nt: TGTGCCAGCAGCGCTAGCGGGAGGTACGAGCAGTACTTC
abundance: -; v_gene: TRBV7-9; j_gene: TRBJ2-5; d_gene: -; CDR3aa: CASSLNSGVQETQYF; CDR3nt: TGTGCCAGCAGCCTAAACTCCGGGGTCCAAGAGACCCAGTACTTC
abundance: -; v_gene: TRBV7-2; j_gene: TRBJ1-3; d_gene: -; CDR3aa: CASSLELQGSSGNTIYF; CDR3nt: TGTGCCAGCAGCTTAGAATTGCAGGGGAGCTCTGGAAACACCATATATTTT
abundance: -; v_gene: TRBV7-2; j_gene: TRBJ2-7; d_gene: -; CDR3aa: CASSLDGGGNPYEQYF; CDR3nt: TGTGCCAGCAGCTTAGATGGGGGAGGCAACCCCTACGAGCAGTACTTC
abundance: -; v_gene: TRBV28; j_gene: TRBJ2-7; d_gene: TRBD2; CDR3aa: CASSLWTSGSYEQYF; CDR3nt: TGTGCCAGCAGTTTGTGGACTAGCGGTTCCTACGAGCAGTACTTC
abundance: -; v_gene: TRBV2; j_gene: TRBJ2-2; d_gene: -; CDR3aa: CASSDDTGELFF; CDR3nt: TGTGCCAGCAGTGACGACACCGGGGAGCTGTTTTTT
abundance: -; v_gene: TRBV6-1; j_gene: TRBJ2-7; d_gene: TRBD1; CDR3aa: CASSDAPTGGNEQYF; CDR3nt: TGTGCCAGCAGTGACGCCCCCACAGGGGGAAACGAGCAGTACTTC
abundance: -; v_gene: TRBV4-2; j_gene: TRBJ2-7; d_gene: -; CDR3aa: CASSQETGYEQYF; CDR3nt: TGTGCCAGCAGCCAAGAGACTGGTTACGAGCAGTACTTC
abundance: -; v_gene: TRBV30; j_gene: TRBJ1-1; d_gene: TRBD1; CDR3aa: CAWRDRGMAFF; CDR3nt: TGTGCCTGGCGTGACAGGGGGATGGCTTTCTTT
abundance: -; v_gene: TRBV4-2; j_gene: TRBJ2-7; d_gene: TRBD2; CDR3aa: CASSQDSSGRVGQYF; CDR3nt: TGTGCCAGCAGCCAAGATTCTAGCGGGAGGGTCGGGCAGTACTTC
abundance: few; v_gene: TRBV7-3; j_gene: TRBJ1-1; d_gene: -; CDR3aa: CASSQRGGTEAFF; CDR3nt: TGTGCCAGCAGCCAAAGGGGGGGCACTGAAGCTTTCTTT
abundance: -; v_gene: TRBV2; j_gene: TRBJ2-5; d_gene: -; CDR3aa: CASSESQTPGKTQYF; CDR3nt: TGTGCCAGCAGTGAATCGCAAACCCCGGGAAAGACCCAGTACTTC
abundance: once; v_gene: TRBV7-9; j_gene: TRBJ2-4; d_gene: -; CDR3aa: CASSSGRDIQYF; CDR3nt: TGTGCCAGCAGCTCCGGGCGGGACATTCAGTACTTC
abundance: -; v_gene: TRBV5-1; j_gene: TRBJ1-4; d_gene: -; CDR3aa: CASSLAGGTNEKLFF; CDR3nt: TGCGCCAGCAGCTTGGCGGGGGGGACTAATGAAAAACTGTTTTTT
abundance: -; v_gene: TRBV6-5; j_gene: TRBJ1-5; d_gene: -; CDR3aa: CASSYRTLTGQPQHF; CDR3nt: TGTGCCAGCAGTTACCGTACCCTGACAGGTCAGCCCCAGCATTTT
abundance: -; v_gene: TRBV7-9; j_gene: TRBJ2-2; d_gene: -; CDR3aa: CASSSPVSTGELFF; CDR3nt: TGTGCCAGCAGCTCACCGGTTTCGACCGGGGAGCTGTTTTTT
abundance: -; v_gene: TRBV28; j_gene: TRBJ1-3; d_gene: -; CDR3aa: CASSTGNSGNTIYF; CDR3nt: TGTGCCAGCAGTACAGGGAATTCTGGAAACACCATATATTTT
abundance: -; v_gene: TRBV21-1; j_gene: TRBJ1-6; d_gene: -; CDR3aa: CASSKELPDRGDNSPLHF; CDR3nt: TGTGCCAGCAGCAAAGAGCTACCGGACAGGGGAGATAATTCACCCCTCCACTTT
abundance: -; v_gene: TRBV7-9; j_gene: TRBJ2-3; d_gene: -; CDR3aa: CASSFEGGTDTQYF; CDR3nt: TGTGCCAGCAGCTTCGAGGGGGGCACAGATACGCAGTATTTT
abundance: -; v_gene: TRBV5-5; j_gene: TRBJ1-3; d_gene: TRBD1; CDR3aa: CASSLWEMGQGRPGNTIYF; CDR3nt: TGTGCCAGCAGCTTGTGGGAAATGGGACAGGGCCGACCTGGAAACACCATATATTTT
abundance: -; v_gene: TRBV7-2; j_gene: TRBJ2-3; d_gene: -; CDR3aa: CASSLSGGRADTQYF; CDR3nt: TGTGCCAGCAGCTTATCGGGCGGGCGGGCAGATACGCAGTATTTT
abundance: -; v_gene: TRBV19; j_gene: TRBJ1-4; d_gene: TRBD1; CDR3aa: CASSIVTGARSEKLFF; CDR3nt: TGTGCCAGTAGTATAGTGACAGGGGCGCGGAGTGAAAAACTGTTTTTT
abundance: -; v_gene: TRBV29-1; j_gene: TRBJ2-1; d_gene: -; CDR3aa: CSAARQAYNEQFF; CDR3nt: TGCAGCGCCGCTCGACAGGCCTACAATGAGCAGTTCTTC
abundance: -; v_gene: TRBV19; j_gene: TRBJ1-5; d_gene: TRBD1; CDR3aa: CASSRLDRGYQPQHF; CDR3nt: TGTGCCAGTAGTAGACTCGACAGGGGATATCAGCCCCAGCATTTT
abundance: -; v_gene: TRBV6-2/TRBV6-3; j_gene: TRBJ2-1; d_gene: TRBD2; CDR3aa: CASSWASGAYNEQFF; CDR3nt: TGTGCCAGCAGTTGGGCTAGCGGGGCCTACAATGAGCAGTTCTTC
abundance: -; v_gene: TRBV12-5; j_gene: TRBJ2-3; d_gene: -; CDR3aa: CASGLGQASTDTQYF; CDR3nt: TGTGCTAGTGGTTTGGGACAGGCGAGCACAGATACGCAGTATTTT
abundance: -; v_gene: TRBV6-4; j_gene: TRBJ2-7; d_gene: -; CDR3aa: CATLSREQYF; CDR3nt: TGTGCCACCCTATCTCGGGAGCAGTACTTC
abundance: -; v_gene: TRBV24-1; j_gene: TRBJ1-1; d_gene: -; CDR3aa: CATSGPTQGRETEAFF; CDR3nt: TGTGCCACCAGTGGCCCGACACAGGGAAGAGAAACTGAAGCTTTCTTT
abundance: -; v_gene: TRBV4-3; j_gene: TRBJ1-6; d_gene: -; CDR3aa: CASSQDIPKGQDHNSPLHF; CDR3nt: TGCGCCAGCAGCCAAGATATTCCGAAGGGGCAGGACCATAATTCACCCCTCCACTTT
abundance: -; v_gene: TRBV4-2; j_gene: TRBJ2-5; d_gene: -; CDR3aa: CASSQDPGEGETQYF; CDR3nt: TGTGCCAGCAGCCAAGATCCAGGGGAAGGGGAGACCCAGTACTTC
abundance: -; v_gene: TRBV5-4; j_gene: TRBJ1-2; d_gene: TRBD1; CDR3aa: CASSPGTGGIYGYTF; CDR3nt: TGTGCCAGCAGCCCCGGGACAGGGGGAATCTATGGCTACACCTTC
abundance: -; v_gene: TRBV5-5; j_gene: TRBJ1-5; d_gene: TRBD1; CDR3aa: CASSFAHADRGQPQHF; CDR3nt: TGTGCCAGCAGCTTCGCCCACGCGGACAGGGGGCAGCCCCAGCATTTT
abundance: once; v_gene: TRBV28; j_gene: TRBJ1-2; d_gene: TRBD1; CDR3aa: CASSVTGDYGYTF; CDR3nt: TGTGCCAGCAGTGTGACAGGGGACTATGGCTACACCTTC
abundance: -; v_gene: TRBV3-1/TRBV3-2; j_gene: TRBJ1-1; d_gene: -; CDR3aa: CASSPPKERNTEAFF; CDR3nt: TGTGCCAGCAGCCCCCCCAAGGAGCGGAACACTGAAGCTTTCTTT
abundance: -; v_gene: TRBV28; j_gene: TRBJ1-1; d_gene: -; CDR3aa: CASSSTGLNTEAFF; CDR3nt: TGTGCCAGCAGTTCTACAGGGTTGAACACTGAAGCTTTCTTT
abundance: -; v_gene: TRBV6-2/TRBV6-3; j_gene: TRBJ2-5; d_gene: TRBD2; CDR3aa: CASSWGLRQETQYF; CDR3nt: TGTGCCAGCAGCTGGGGACTACGACAAGAGACCCAGTACTTC
abundance: -; v_gene: TRBV6-4; j_gene: TRBJ2-1; d_gene: TRBD1; CDR3aa: CASSDSFGQGDNEQFF; CDR3nt: TGTGCCAGCAGTGACTCGTTCGGACAGGGCGACAATGAGCAGTTCTTC